What follows describes a single TCR beta chain. This specimen belongs to a study of shared clonotypes between healthy human individuals. Input per replicate PCR of unsorted PBMC was roughly 320 ng DNA, corresponding to tens of thousands of T cell genomes. The team ran DNA from unsorted PBMCs on ten immunoSEQ deep assay plates for sequencing. Measured with immunoSEQ multiplex PCR; TCRdb has only the in-frame clones, and not every one. This table holds roughly 500,000 clones, around 79% found once. V shed 0 bases and J 8 bases; nucleotides not matched to a gene: 12. The CDR3 has 17 residues. Germline-derived CDR1 and CDR2 are SGHTS and YDEGEE.

The receptor's source is a woman in her thirties or forties in good health. Some clones in this sample may be carry-over from other donors' samples. The V call is TRBV5-8, the J call TRBJ2-4; TRBD1 aligns across 9 bases. The sample taken for sequencing was PBMCs. For the CDR3, the DNA is TGTGCCAGCAGCTTGGTTGGACGGGACAGGGCGGCGGACATTCAGTACTTC. Translated: CASSLVGRDRAADIQYF.